A single sample gave rise to the 25 T cell receptor beta chains below, sequenced in a study of blood T cell repertoires in COVID-19. TCRdb's copy holds only in-frame clones and misses some; the assay was immunoSEQ multiplex PCR. The repertoire holds fewer than 450,000 clones, with around 88% as singletons. Sequencing was carried out using peripheral blood. These receptors came from a woman between 45 and 60 years old with COVID-19, enrolled during active disease.

The V and J genes are TRBV3-1 (or the pseudogene TRBV3-2) and TRBJ2-3; weak D call: TRBD2 (5 bases). From germline, CDR1 is LGHDT and CDR2 YNNKEL (reference sequence). The CDR3 consists of 15 residues. The ends were cut back, 0 bases at V and 3 bases at J, with 10 bases in the middle. The CDR3 region is CASSQELRGTDTQYF. CDR3 in DNA: TGTGCCAGCAGCCAAGAGCTCCGGGGTACAGATACGCAGTATTTT.

The CDR3 DNA is TGTGCCAGCAGCCCATACCGGAGTCCCGGGGCAACTAATGAAAAACTGTTTTTT. Protein product: CASSPYRSPGATNEKLFF. V and J are TRBV5-4 and TRBJ1-4; D not certain. V was shortened by 4 bases and J by 0 bases, with 19 bases between the two germline ends. CDR1 and CDR2 (germline): SGHNT, YYREEE (reference sequence). This CDR3 spans 18 amino acids.

This clone was found once. The gene calls are TRBV29-1 and TRBJ1-4; weak D call: TRBD1 (5 bases). The germline gives CDR1 SQVTM, CDR2 ANQGSEA. The CDR3 consists of 14 residues. Trimming stripped 6 bases from V and 3 bases from J, with 14 bases between. Written as DNA, the CDR3 is TGCAGCGTGGCCAACAGGCCCTCTAATGAAAAACTGTTTTTT. Translation: CSVANRPSNEKLFF.

CDR3 protein: CASQWRQSQPQHF. The CDR3 DNA reads as TGTGCCAGCCAATGGAGACAGAGTCAGCCCCAGCATTTT. V usage is TRBV21-1 and J usage is TRBJ1-5; no DNA check was done on the table's D call, TRBD1. TRBV21-1 is tagged as a pseudogene. This CDR3 contains 13 residues.

The chain carries TRBV4-2 and TRBJ1-5; 10 nucleotides align to TRBD1. Germline V gene data show CDR1 as LGHNA and CDR2 as YNFKEQ. This CDR3 contains 16 residues. After removal of 4 bases from V and 1 base from J, the junction contained 4 bases not matched to a gene. The CDR3: CASSPGTGASNQPQHF. The CDR3 DNA reads as TGTGCCAGCAGCCCCGGGACAGGGGCGAGCAATCAGCCCCAGCATTTT.

The count of this clone is one. V and J are TRBV28 and TRBJ2-5, with D possibly matching TRBD2 (6 bases). Germline CDR1 reads MDHEN; CDR2 reads SYDVKM. The CDR3 is 15 residues long. V lost 1 base, J lost 5 bases, and 14 bases lay in between. The CDR3 sequence is CASSLLDPEGETQYF. The CDR3 DNA follows: TGTGCCAGCAGTTTATTGGACCCGGAGGGGGAGACCCAGTACTTC.

This clone occurred once. The V gene is TRBV27, the J gene TRBJ2-2, with D possibly matching TRBD2 (7 bases). Trimming shortened V by 2 bases and J by 7 bases, and 17 bases separated the two germline ends. This CDR3 spans 16 amino acids. Germline V gene lookup returns CDR1 MNHEY and CDR2 SMNVEV (reference sequence). CDR3 protein: CASSLLAGAMGGELFF. The CDR3 region has the DNA TGTGCCAGCAGTTTACTGGCGGGGGCGATGGGCGGGGAGCTGTTTTTT.

The chain recombines TRBV10-3 with TRBJ2-7, with 11 bases aligning to TRBD1. The CDR3 runs to 16 residues. Germline V CDR1 and CDR2: ENHRY, SYGVKD. V dropped 4 bases and J dropped 1; count of bases not matched to a gene: 6. The CDR3 nucleotides are TGTGCCATCAGTGGCCCCGGGACAGGGGGGTCCTACGAGCAGTACTTC. It encodes CAISGPGTGGSYEQYF.

The V call is TRBV6-1, the J call TRBJ1-2; no firm D call. Germline V lookup: CDR1 MNHNS, CDR2 SASEGT. This CDR3 contains 12 residues. Trimming stripped 2 bases from V and 4 bases from J, with 5 bases between. CDR3 nucleotides: TGTGCCAGCAGTGAACTAATCTATGGCTACACCTTC. It codes for CASSELIYGYTF.

The chain recombines TRBV6-5 with TRBJ1-1; TRBD1 is a possible D gene (6 bases). This CDR3 has 14 residues. The germline V gene has CDR1 MNHEY and CDR2 SVGAGI. The V gene lost 5 bases and the J gene lost 3 bases, with 13 bases spanning the gap. The DNA for the CDR3 is TGTGCCAGCAGTAAACAGGGTTTGTACACTGAAGCTTTCTTT. Translated, it gives CASSKQGLYTEAFF.

The V and J genes are TRBV10-3 and TRBJ2-1; D is unclear. Germline V gives CDR1 ENHRY, CDR2 SYGVKD. The CDR3 consists of 12 residues. V lost 3 bases, J lost 9 bases, and 9 bases lay in between. In nucleotides, the CDR3 is TGTGCCATCAGTGACCGGGTGGGTGAGCAGTTCTTC. Translated, it gives CAISDRVGEQFF.

This clone has a single count. The rearrangement links TRBV10-3 to TRBJ1-1; the D is unclear. Germline CDR1 reads ENHRY; CDR2 reads SYGVKD. The CDR3 totals 17 residues. V dropped 0 bases and J dropped 0 bases, with 14 bases sitting between them. The CDR3 DNA reads TGTGCCATCAGTGAGTCGAGAGGGCCCGACATGAACACTGAAGCTTTCTTT. Its translation: CAISESRGPDMNTEAFF.

The chain uses TRBV29-1 and TRBJ1-3; D is uncertain. Deletions cut 1 base from V and 0 bases from J, with 4 bases between. Germline V gives CDR1 SQVTM, CDR2 ANQGSEA. CDR3 length: 13 amino acids. DNA for the CDR3: TGCAGCGTTGAAGCCAACTCTGGAAACACCATATATTTT. Amino acid sequence: CSVEANSGNTIYF.

The chain combines TRBV28 with TRBJ2-3, with TRBD2 matching 10 bases. Germline lookup yields CDR1 MDHEN and CDR2 SYDVKM. This CDR3 is 17 amino acids long. Trimming took 5 bases from V and 3 from J; bases not matched to a gene: 11. CDR3 coding DNA: TGTGCCAGCAGTCTCATTACTAGCGGGGTGGAAACAGATACGCAGTATTTT. Translated, it gives CASSLITSGVETDTQYF.

The chain joins TRBV16 to TRBJ1-2; D not resolved. Trimming took 4 bases from V and 1 from J, leaving 16 bases between them. Germline assignment: CDR1 KGHSY and CDR2 FQNENV. The CDR3 has 16 residues. CDR3 sequence (DNA): TGTGCCAGCAGCCCGGCCCAACGGGGTATTAACTATGGCTACACCTTC. Its protein is CASSPAQRGINYGYTF.

J is TRBJ1-6 and V is TRBV5-1, with 7 bases aligning to TRBD1. The V gene end was trimmed by 4 bases and the J gene end by 7 bases; junction bases not matched to a gene: 17. CDR3 length: 18 residues. Germline CDR1 SGHRS, CDR2 YFSETQ. CDR3 loop: CASSQQNRGRAVNSPLHF. Here the CDR3 DNA reads TGCGCCAGCAGCCAGCAGAACAGGGGCCGGGCGGTAAATTCACCCCTCCACTTT.

This chain connects TRBV5-1 to TRBJ1-2, with 11 bases fitting TRBD1. V lost 1 base, J lost 6 bases, and 5 bases stayed unmatched. From germline, CDR1 is SGHRS and CDR2 YFSETQ. The CDR3 runs to 15 residues. The chain's CDR3 is CASSLRTGGSHGYTF. For the CDR3, the DNA is TGCGCCAGCAGCTTGAGGACAGGGGGCTCCCATGGCTACACCTTC.

The chain is built from TRBV5-6 and TRBJ2-1, with D possibly TRBD2 on 7 matching bases. V lost 2 bases to trimming and J lost 5 bases, with 20 bases between them. CDR1 SGHDT and CDR2 YYEEEE come from the germline V gene. CDR3 length: 17 residues. The CDR3 reads CASSFSVGGQADNEQFF. The CDR3 bases are TGTGCCAGCAGCTTCTCGGTGGGGGGGCAGGCGGACAATGAGCAGTTCTTC.

The rearrangement links TRBV28 to TRBJ2-2, with D maybe TRBD1 (5 bases). Trimming removed 3 bases from V and 1 base from J, with 15 bases in between. Germline V lookup: CDR1 MDHEN, CDR2 SYDVKM. This CDR3 has 17 residues. CDR3 region: CASSLWWGRENTGELFF. CDR3 DNA sequence: TGTGCCAGCAGTTTGTGGTGGGGCAGGGAGAACACCGGGGAGCTGTTTTTT. Filled out from reference TRBV28 and TRBJ2-2, the complete variable domain reads DVKVTQSSRYLVKRTGEKVFLECVQDMDHENMFWYRQDPGLGLRLIYFSYDVKMKEKGDIPEGYSVSREKKERFSLILESASTNQTSMYLCASSLWWGRENTGELFFGEGSRLTVL.

The rearrangement joins TRBV21-1 to TRBJ2-7; the table's D call of TRBD2 was not tested on the DNA. TRBV21-1 is a pseudogene segment. This CDR3 is 15 amino acids long. The CDR3 loop is CASSKRGRVSYEQYF. DNA of the CDR3: TGTGCCAGCAGCAAACGGGGGAGAGTATCCTACGAGCAGTACTTC.

The chain carries TRBV29-1 and TRBJ2-1; D is perhaps TRBD2 (7 bases). In germline, CDR1 is SQVTM, CDR2 ANQGSEA. The CDR3 extends over 13 amino acids. With 7 bases removed from V and 4 bases from J, the gap between germline ends came to 14 bases. DNA for the CDR3: TGCAGCGCCAGAGGGGGGGCTTACAATGAGCAGTTCTTC. It yields the protein CSARGGAYNEQFF.

Concerning this clone: The sample has other DNA sequences that encode this CDR3 too. This chain joins TRBV30 and TRBJ2-3; D is unclear. The CDR3 totals 13 residues. Trimming shortened V by 1 base and J by 3 bases, and 8 bases separated the two germline ends. The germline gives CDR1 GTSNPN, CDR2 SVGIG (reference sequence). CDR3 in amino acids: CAWSGRGTDTQYF. Here the CDR3 DNA reads TGTGCCTGGAGTGGCAGAGGTACAGATACGCAGTATTTT.

The gene calls are TRBV24-1 and TRBJ2-5; no clear D gene. Trimming stripped 0 bases from V and 0 bases from J, with 10 bases between. The CDR3 has 16 residues. Germline CDR1 is KGHDR and CDR2 is SFDVKD. The CDR3 here is CATSDLGLGNQETQYF. DNA for the CDR3: TGTGCCACCAGTGATTTGGGGTTGGGCAACCAAGAGACCCAGTACTTC.

This clone was seen a few times. The chain carries TRBV2 and TRBJ1-2, with 7 bases lining up with TRBD1. V lost 7 bases and J lost 0; bases outside the gene matches: 5. The germline V gene has CDR1 SNHLY and CDR2 FYNNEI. This CDR3 spans 14 amino acids. CDR3 nucleotides: TGTGCCAGCATCATCGGACAGGCTAACTATGGCTACACCTTC. It yields the protein CASIIGQANYGYTF.

This clone was observed a few times. The chain joins TRBV10-3 to TRBJ1-5; 8 bases agree with TRBD1. Trimming took 3 bases from V and 5 from J; bases not matched to a gene: 6. Per germline, CDR1 ENHRY and CDR2 SYGVKD. This CDR3 spans 15 amino acids. CDR3: CAISDRQGRDQPQHF. The CDR3 coding sequence is TGTGCCATCAGTGATCGACAGGGGAGGGATCAGCCCCAGCATTTT.